A selection of T cell receptor beta chains follows, all from one sample in a study of beta chain features in type 1 diabetes. Sequenced by immunoSEQ multiplex PCR; TCRdb stores in-frame clones only, minus some. The sample holds about 120,000 clones, about 17% seen once. Sequencing used central memory CD4+ T cells from blood. These receptors all come from a man aged 25-45 years with type 1 diabetes. Each CDR3 is given with its conserved first and last residue. The D gene is left open where the match is weak. Clone size is given for some rows only: seen once, a few or many times, or a class if the clone is expanded.

d_call	j_call	clone_size	v_call	cdr3_aa	cdr3_nt
-	TRBJ2-3	-	TRBV9	CASTPGALTDTQYF	TGTGCCAGCACCCCGGGGGCCCTCACAGATACGCAGTATTTT
-	TRBJ2-7	-	TRBV7-2	CASSLLETAYEQYF	TGTGCCAGCAGCTTGTTAGAGACAGCCTACGAGCAGTACTTC
-	TRBJ2-3	-	TRBV7-2	CASSSTGLKYF	TGTGCCAGCAGCTCGACAGGTTTGAAGTATTTT
-	TRBJ2-1	few	TRBV12-2	CASINEQFF	TGTGCAAGTATCAATGAGCAGTTCTTC
TRBD1	TRBJ2-3	few	TRBV7-2	CASSASGQGIDTQYF	TGTGCCAGCAGCGCCTCGGGACAGGGCATAGATACGCAGTATTTT
-	TRBJ2-1	-	TRBV29-1	CSADPSNEQFF	TGCAGCGCCGATCCCTCCAATGAGCAGTTCTTC
TRBD1	TRBJ1-5	few	TRBV29-1	CSVAGQGPNQPQHF	TGCAGCGTTGCTGGACAGGGCCCCAATCAGCCCCAGCATTTT
-	TRBJ2-5	few	TRBV7-6	CASSPTGGTVKETQYF	TGTGCCAGCAGCCCCACCGGCGGGACAGTCAAAGAGACCCAGTACTTC
-	TRBJ2-1	-	TRBV4-3	CASSQERSTRGLHNEQFF	TGCGCCAGCAGCCAAGAAAGAAGTACGAGGGGCCTGCACAATGAGCAGTTCTTC
TRBD1	TRBJ1-4	-	TRBV7-9	CASSLERQGRGKLFF	TGTGCCAGCAGCTTAGAGCGACAGGGAAGGGGAAAACTGTTTTTT
-	TRBJ2-3	many	TRBV6-4	CASSDSTTSTDTQYF	TGTGCCAGCAGTGACTCCACAACTAGCACAGATACGCAGTATTTT
-	TRBJ2-3	-	TRBV7-3	CASSLALRERSIPQYF	TGTGCCAGCAGCTTAGCGCTGAGGGAACGGAGTATCCCGCAGTATTTT
-	TRBJ2-4	many	TRBV28	CASSLSAGTRNIQYF	TGTGCCAGCAGTTTATCTGCCGGGACTCGAAACATTCAGTACTTC
-	TRBJ1-2	-	TRBV10-3	CAISGLGDPSDGYTF	TGTGCCATCAGTGGCCTGGGGGACCCGTCGGATGGCTACACCTTC
-	TRBJ2-5	few	TRBV4-3	CASSQERFQETQYF	TGCGCCAGCAGCCAAGAGCGGTTCCAAGAGACCCAGTACTTC
-	TRBJ2-5	-	TRBV7-2	CASSLGNRRYTTQQETQYF	TGTGCCAGCAGCTTAGGAAATCGGAGGTACACAACCCAGCAAGAGACCCAGTACTTC